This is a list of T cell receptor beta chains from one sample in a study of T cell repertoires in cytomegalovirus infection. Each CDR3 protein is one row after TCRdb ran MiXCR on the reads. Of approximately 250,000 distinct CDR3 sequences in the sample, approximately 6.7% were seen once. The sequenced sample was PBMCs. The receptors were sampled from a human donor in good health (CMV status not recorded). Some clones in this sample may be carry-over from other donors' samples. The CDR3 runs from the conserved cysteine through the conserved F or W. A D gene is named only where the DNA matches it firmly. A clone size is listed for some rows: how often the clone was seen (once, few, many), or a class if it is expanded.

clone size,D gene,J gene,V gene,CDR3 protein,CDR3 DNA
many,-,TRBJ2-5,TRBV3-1,CASSQGLETQYF,TGTGCCAGCAGCCAGGGGTTGGAGACCCAGTACTTC
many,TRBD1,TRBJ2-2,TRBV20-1,CSARVGGSNTGELFF,TGCAGTGCTAGAGTAGGGGGCTCGAACACCGGGGAGCTGTTTTTT
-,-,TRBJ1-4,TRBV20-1,CSAGDLQGFSEKLFF,TGCAGTGCCGGTGATTTACAGGGCTTCTCGGAAAAACTGTTTTTT
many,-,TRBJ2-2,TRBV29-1,CSAARTGELFF,TGCAGCGCCGCCCGGACCGGGGAGCTGTTTTTT
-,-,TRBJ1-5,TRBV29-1,CSVEVDINQPQHF,TGCAGCGTTGAAGTTGACATCAATCAGCCCCAGCATTTT
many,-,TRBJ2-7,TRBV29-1,CSAVGMSAYEQYF,TGCAGCGCAGTTGGGATGTCTGCCTACGAGCAGTACTTC
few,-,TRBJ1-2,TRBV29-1,CSARETNYGYTF,TGCAGCGCTCGGGAGACTAACTATGGCTACACCTTC
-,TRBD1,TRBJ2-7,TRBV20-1,CSATGQGTYEQYF,TGCAGTGCTACCGGACAGGGGACCTACGAGCAGTACTTC
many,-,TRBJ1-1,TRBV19,CASSTQGGNTEAFF,TGTGCCAGTAGTACTCAGGGCGGGAACACTGAAGCTTTCTTT
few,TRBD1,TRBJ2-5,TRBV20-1,CSAGDRSETQYF,TGCAGTGCGGGGGACAGGTCCGAGACCCAGTACTTC
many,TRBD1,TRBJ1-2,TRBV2,CASRPPGQGNGYTF,TGTGCCAGCAGACCTCCGGGACAGGGCAATGGCTACACCTTC
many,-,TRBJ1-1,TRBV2,CASSDPPARNTEAFF,TGTGCCAGCAGTGACCCACCGGCCCGGAACACTGAAGCTTTCTTT
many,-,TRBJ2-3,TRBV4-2,CASSQEGKGTDTQYF,TGTGCCAGCAGCCAGGAGGGGAAGGGCACAGATACGCAGTATTTT
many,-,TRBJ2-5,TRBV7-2,CASSLPKNSPSQETQYF,TGTGCCAGCAGCTTACCAAAGAACTCCCCGTCTCAAGAGACCCAGTACTTC
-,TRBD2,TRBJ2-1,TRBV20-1,CSAVRPGGYNEQFF,TGCAGTGCTGTTAGACCGGGAGGGTACAATGAGCAGTTCTTC
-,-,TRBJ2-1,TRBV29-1,CSVVRDIYNEQFF,TGCAGCGTTGTCCGGGATATCTACAATGAGCAGTTCTTC
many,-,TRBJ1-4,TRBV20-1,CSASSLGGYATNEKLFF,TGCAGTGCTAGCAGTCTCGGCGGCTATGCAACTAATGAAAAACTGTTTTTT
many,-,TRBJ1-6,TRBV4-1,CASSQVGGQNSPLHF,TGCGCCAGCAGCCAAGTTGGGGGGCAAAACTCACCCCTCCACTTT
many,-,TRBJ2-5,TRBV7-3,CASSLRDLGTQYF,TGTGCCAGCAGCCTCAGGGATCTGGGGACCCAGTACTTC
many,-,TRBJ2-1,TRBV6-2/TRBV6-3,CASSYPRDTKAYNEQFF,TGTGCCAGCAGTTACCCCCGAGACACCAAGGCTTACAATGAGCAGTTCTTC
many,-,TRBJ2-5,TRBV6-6,CASSLKKGGETQYF,TGTGCCAGCAGCCTAAAGAAGGGCGGAGAGACCCAGTACTTC
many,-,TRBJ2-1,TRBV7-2,CASTPKLSEQFF,TGTGCCAGCACTCCAAAGCTCAGTGAGCAGTTCTTC